This TCR beta chain was sequenced during a study of shared T cell receptors in the human thymus. CDR3 length: 15 residues. The ends were cut back, 4 bases at V and 5 bases at J, with 18 bases in the middle. CDR1 and CDR2 (germline): MDHEN, SYDVKM. The method was immunoSEQ multiplex PCR; TCRdb's version includes in-frame clones alone and lacks a portion of them. The sample has more than 550,000 clones, about 87% seen once. This sample also belongs to another study, concerning human thymus T cells. That paper adds: Unrelated individuals were reported by related research to share highly overlapping thymic repertoires.

V and J are TRBV28 and TRBJ2-7; perhaps TRBD2 as D (5 bases). The sample taken for sequencing was thymocytes. The sequence was collected from a boy younger than two with a congenital heart defect. The CDR3 is CASSSGLLIDHEQYF. CDR3 bases: TGTGCCAGCAGTTCAGGACTCCTGATTGACCACGAGCAGTACTTC.